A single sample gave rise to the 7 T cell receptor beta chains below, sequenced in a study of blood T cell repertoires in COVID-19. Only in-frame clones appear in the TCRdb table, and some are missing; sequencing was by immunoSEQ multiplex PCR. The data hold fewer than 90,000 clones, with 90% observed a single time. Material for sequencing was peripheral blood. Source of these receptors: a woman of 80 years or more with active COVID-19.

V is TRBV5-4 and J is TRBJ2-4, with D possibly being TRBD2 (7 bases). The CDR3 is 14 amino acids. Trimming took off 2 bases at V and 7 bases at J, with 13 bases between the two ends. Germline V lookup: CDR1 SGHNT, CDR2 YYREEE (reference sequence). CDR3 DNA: TGTGCCAGCAGCTTAGGGGGGGAGCTGAACATTCAGTACTTC. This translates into CASSLGGELNIQYF.

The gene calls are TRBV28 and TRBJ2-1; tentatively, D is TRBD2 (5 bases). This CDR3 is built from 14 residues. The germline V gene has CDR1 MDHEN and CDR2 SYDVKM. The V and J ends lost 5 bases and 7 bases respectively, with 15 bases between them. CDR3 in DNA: TGTGCCAGCAGTGAAACCCGGGGTTGGAATGAGCAGTTCTTC. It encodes CASSETRGWNEQFF.

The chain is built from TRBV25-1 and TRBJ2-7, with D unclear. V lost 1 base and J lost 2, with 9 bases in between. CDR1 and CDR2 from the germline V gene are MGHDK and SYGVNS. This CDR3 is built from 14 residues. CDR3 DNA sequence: TGTGCCAGCAGTGAATTGGGCAGTACCTACGAGCAGTACTTC. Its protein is CASSELGSTYEQYF.

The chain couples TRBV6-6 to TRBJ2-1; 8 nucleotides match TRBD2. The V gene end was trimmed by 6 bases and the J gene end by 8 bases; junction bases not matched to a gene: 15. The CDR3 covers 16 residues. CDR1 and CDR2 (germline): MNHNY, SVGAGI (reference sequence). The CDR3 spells CASRGGFGRASYEQFF. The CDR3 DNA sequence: TGTGCCAGCAGAGGGGGGTTCGGGAGGGCCTCCTATGAGCAGTTCTTC.

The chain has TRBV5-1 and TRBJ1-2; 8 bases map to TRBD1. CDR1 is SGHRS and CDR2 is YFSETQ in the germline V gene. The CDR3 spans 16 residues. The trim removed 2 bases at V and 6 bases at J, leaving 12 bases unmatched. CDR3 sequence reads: CASSFGGQGRTNGYTF. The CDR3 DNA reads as TGCGCCAGCAGCTTTGGAGGACAGGGAAGAACTAATGGCTACACCTTC.

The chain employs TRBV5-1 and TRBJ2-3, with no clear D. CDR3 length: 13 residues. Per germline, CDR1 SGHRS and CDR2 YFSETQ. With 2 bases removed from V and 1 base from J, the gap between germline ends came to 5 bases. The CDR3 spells CASSLYGTDTQYF. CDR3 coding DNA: TGCGCCAGCAGCTTATATGGCACAGATACGCAGTATTTT.

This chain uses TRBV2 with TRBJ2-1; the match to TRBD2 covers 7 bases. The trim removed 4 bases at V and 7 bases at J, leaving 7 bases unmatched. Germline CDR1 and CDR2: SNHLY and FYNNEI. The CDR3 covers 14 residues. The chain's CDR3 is CASSGGGGRNEQFF. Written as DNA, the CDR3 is TGTGCCAGCAGTGGGGGCGGGGGTAGGAATGAGCAGTTCTTC.